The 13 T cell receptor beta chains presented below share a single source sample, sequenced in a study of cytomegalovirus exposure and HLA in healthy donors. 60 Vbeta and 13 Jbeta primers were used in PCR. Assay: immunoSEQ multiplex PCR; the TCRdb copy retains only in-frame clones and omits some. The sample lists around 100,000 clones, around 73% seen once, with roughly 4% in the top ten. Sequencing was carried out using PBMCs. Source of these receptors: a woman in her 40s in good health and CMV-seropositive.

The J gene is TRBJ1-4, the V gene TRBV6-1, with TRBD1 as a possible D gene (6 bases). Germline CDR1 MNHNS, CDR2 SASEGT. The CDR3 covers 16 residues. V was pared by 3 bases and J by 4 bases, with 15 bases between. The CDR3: CASSDKAQGNNEKLFF. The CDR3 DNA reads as TGTGCCAGCAGTGACAAGGCGCAGGGGAATAATGAAAAACTGTTTTTT.

The CDR3 sequence is CASSEQGRETQYF. In DNA, the CDR3 is TGTGCCAGCAGTGAGCAGGGCCGGGAGACCCAGTACTTC. This chain links TRBV2 with TRBJ2-5, with D possibly TRBD1 on 5 matching bases. CDR3 length equals 13 residues. The germline CDR1 and CDR2 sequences are SNHLY and FYNNEI. Trimming shortened V by 3 bases and J by 5 bases, and 10 bases separated the two germline ends.

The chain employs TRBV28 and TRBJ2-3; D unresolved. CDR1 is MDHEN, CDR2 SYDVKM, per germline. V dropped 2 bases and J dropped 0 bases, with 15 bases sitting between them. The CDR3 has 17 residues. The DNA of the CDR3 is TGTGCCAGCAGTTTACTAGGCGGCTCCCTAAGCACAGATACGCAGTATTTT. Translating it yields CASSLLGGSLSTDTQYF.

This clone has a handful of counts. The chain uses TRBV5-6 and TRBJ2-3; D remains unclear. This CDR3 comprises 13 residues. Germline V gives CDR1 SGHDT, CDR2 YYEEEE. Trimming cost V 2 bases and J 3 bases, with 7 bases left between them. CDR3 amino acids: CASSLFKTDTQYF. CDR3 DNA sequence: TGTGCCAGCAGCTTATTTAAAACAGATACGCAGTATTTT.

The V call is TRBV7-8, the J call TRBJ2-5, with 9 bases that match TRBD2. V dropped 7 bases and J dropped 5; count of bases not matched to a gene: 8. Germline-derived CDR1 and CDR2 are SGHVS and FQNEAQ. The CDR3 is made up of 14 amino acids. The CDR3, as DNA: TGTGCCAGCACCCCATCCGGGACTAGCGAGACCCAGTACTTC. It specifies CASTPSGTSETQYF.

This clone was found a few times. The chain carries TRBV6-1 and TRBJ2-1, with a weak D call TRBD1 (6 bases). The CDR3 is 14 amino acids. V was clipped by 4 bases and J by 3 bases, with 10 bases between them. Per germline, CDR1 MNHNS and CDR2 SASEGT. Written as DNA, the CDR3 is TGTGCCAGCAGTGTTAAGACAGGCTACAATGAGCAGTTCTTC. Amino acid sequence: CASSVKTGYNEQFF.

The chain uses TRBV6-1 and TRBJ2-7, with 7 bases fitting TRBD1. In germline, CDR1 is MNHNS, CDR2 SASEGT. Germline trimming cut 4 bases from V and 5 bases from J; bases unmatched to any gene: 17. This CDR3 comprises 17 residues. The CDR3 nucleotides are TGTGCCAGCAGTGGCCGACCTGAGGGACAGCATGTAAACGAGCAGTACTTC. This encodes CASSGRPEGQHVNEQYF.

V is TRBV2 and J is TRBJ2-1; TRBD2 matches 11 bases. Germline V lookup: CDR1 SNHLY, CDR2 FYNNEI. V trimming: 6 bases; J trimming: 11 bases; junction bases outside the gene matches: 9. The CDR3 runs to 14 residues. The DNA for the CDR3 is TGTGCCAGCAGCCTAGGGACTAGCGGTACCAAGCAGTTCTTC. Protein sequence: CASSLGTSGTKQFF.

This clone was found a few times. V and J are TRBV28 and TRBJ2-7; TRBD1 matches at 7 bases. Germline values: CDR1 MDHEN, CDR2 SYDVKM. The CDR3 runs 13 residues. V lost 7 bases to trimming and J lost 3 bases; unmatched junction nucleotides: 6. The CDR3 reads CASTLGGGYEQYF. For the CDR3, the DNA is TGTGCCAGCACTCTAGGGGGCGGCTACGAGCAGTACTTC. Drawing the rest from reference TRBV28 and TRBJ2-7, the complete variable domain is DVKVTQSSRYLVKRTGEKVFLECVQDMDHENMFWYRQDPGLGLRLIYFSYDVKMKEKGDIPEGYSVSREKKERFSLILESASTNQTSMYLCASTLGGGYEQYFGPGTRLTVT.

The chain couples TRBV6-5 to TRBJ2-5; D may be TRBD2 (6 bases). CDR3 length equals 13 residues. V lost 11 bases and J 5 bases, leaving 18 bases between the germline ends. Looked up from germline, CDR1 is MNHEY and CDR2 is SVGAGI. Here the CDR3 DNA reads TGTGCCTCCGAGCGGGCCGCGGGGGAGACCCAGTACTTC. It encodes CASERAAGETQYF.

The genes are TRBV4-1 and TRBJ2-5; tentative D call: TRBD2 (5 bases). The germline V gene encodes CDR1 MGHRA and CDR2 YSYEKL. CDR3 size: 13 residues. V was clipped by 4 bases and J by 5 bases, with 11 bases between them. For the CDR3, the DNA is TGCGCCAGCAGCCTCGGTCCGGGGGAGACCCAGTACTTC. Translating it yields CASSLGPGETQYF.

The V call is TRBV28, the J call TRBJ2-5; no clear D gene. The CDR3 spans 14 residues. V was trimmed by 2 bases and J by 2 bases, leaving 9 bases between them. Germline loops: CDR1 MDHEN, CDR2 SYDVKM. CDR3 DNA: TGTGCCAGCAGTTTAACGGTAGCACAAGAGACCCAGTACTTC. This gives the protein CASSLTVAQETQYF.

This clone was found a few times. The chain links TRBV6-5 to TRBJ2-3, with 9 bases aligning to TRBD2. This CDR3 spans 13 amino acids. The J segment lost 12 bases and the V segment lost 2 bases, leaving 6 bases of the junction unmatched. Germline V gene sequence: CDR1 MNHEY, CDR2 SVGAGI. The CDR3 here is CASSYGPSGTQYF. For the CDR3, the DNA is TGTGCCAGCAGTTACGGGCCTAGCGGGACACAGTATTTT.